This entry concerns a single T cell receptor beta chain. The data were obtained in a study of cytomegalovirus exposure and HLA in healthy donors. The ends lost 3 bases at V and 6 bases at J; junction bases unmatched: 6. Germline V gives CDR1 KGHSH, CDR2 LQKENI. The CDR3 contains 14 residues. The PCR employed 60 Vbeta primers together with 13 Jbeta primers. The repertoire was sequenced with immunoSEQ multiplex PCR; TCRdb's copy has only in-frame clones and lacks some. In the table there are 160,000 or so clones, 70% to 90% of which are singletons. The chain joins TRBV18 to TRBJ1-1; TRBD1 agrees at 8 bases. The receptor was derived from a woman aged 25 to 45 in good health and CMV-seronegative. The source material was PBMCs. The DNA for the CDR3 is TGTGCCAGCTCACCCGTACAGGGGGAGGCTGAAGCTTTCTTT. It is translated as CASSPVQGEAEAFF.